The entry that follows covers one T cell receptor (beta chain) sequence. In germline, CDR1 is SGHTA, CDR2 FQGNSA. Trimming shortened V by 0 bases and J by 2 bases, and 14 bases separated the two germline ends. This CDR3 comprises 17 residues. The sample belongs to a study of blood T cell repertoires in COVID-19. Clones were sequenced by immunoSEQ multiplex PCR, and TCRdb holds only the in-frame ones, with some missing. The table includes about 53,000 clones, 65% to 85% detected once. This TCR was recovered from a man aged 65 to 79 with active or convalescent COVID-19. Material for sequencing was peripheral blood. The chain couples TRBV7-2 to TRBJ1-3; D unresolved. Here the CDR3 reads CASSLASGISPGNTIYF. For the CDR3, the DNA is TGTGCCAGCAGCTTAGCGTCGGGAATAAGCCCTGGAAACACCATATATTTT.